This T cell receptor (beta chain) was documented in a study of T-cell reconstitution after alpha-beta-depleted transplantation in children. This clonotype was detected ten times or more. The J segment lost 3 bases and the V segment lost 3 bases, leaving 2 bases of the junction unmatched. Germline CDR1 reads SGDLS; CDR2 reads YYNGEE. The CDR3 consists of 15 residues. A library of TCRbeta sequences, prepared with unique molecular identifiers, was generated. TCRdb recomputed calls from the PCR reads with MiXCR, one row per CDR3 protein. This table has approximately 340,000 distinct CDR3 sequences, around 10% appearing once.

The sequencing used PBMCs from the stem cell graft donor, collected from the stem cell graft. This chain uses TRBV9 with TRBJ2-1; 11 bases match TRBD2. The sequence derives from a human donor who donated a stem cell graft to a child with acute lymphoblastic leukemia. The CDR3 nucleotides read TGTGCCAGCAGCGCGGGACTAGCGGACTACAATGAGCAGTTCTTC. Translating it yields CASSAGLADYNEQFF. The whole variable domain, remainder taken from reference TRBV9 and TRBJ2-1, is DSGVTQTPKHLITATGQRVTLRCSPRSGDLSVYWYQQSLDQGLQFLIQYYNGEERAKGNILERFSAQQFPDLHSELNLSSLELGDSALYFCASSAGLADYNEQFFGPGTRLTVL.